The clone carrying this TCR beta chain appeared many times. This specimen comes from a study of blood T cell repertoires in COVID-19. On the study more broadly: The analysed material was cDNA or gDNA that came from T cells, B-cell-depleted T cells, or PBMCs.

This CDR3 is built from 16 residues. Seattle patients were enrolled during active infection and followed longitudinally. Authors' processing steps: From reference gene primer amplification, estimates of nucleated cell counts were derived. Using immunoSEQ multiplex PCR, the repertoire was profiled, and TCRdb retains in-frame clones only, with some absent. The V and J calls and clone size were taken over from that table, and D and trimming were inferred from the DNA. The sample has about 210,000 clones; 65% to 90% are singletons. The sequencing input was peripheral blood. This TCR came from a woman in her seventies with COVID-19, enrolled during active disease. The V call is TRBV21-1, the J call TRBJ1-3; TRBD1, the table's D call, was not compared with the DNA. TRBV21-1 is designated a pseudogene. CDR3 sequence reads: CASSPPDRDTGNTIYF. The DNA for the CDR3 is TGTGCCAGCAGCCCACCGGACCGGGACACTGGAAACACCATATATTTT.